This T cell receptor (beta chain) was profiled in a study of blood T cell repertoires in COVID-19. As processed by the authors: Estimation of nucleated cell counts relied on the amplification of reference gene primers. Measured with immunoSEQ multiplex PCR; TCRdb has only the in-frame clones, and not every one. D and trimming were read from the DNA, whereas the V and J calls and clone size are those reported in that table. The sample holds roughly 70,000 clones; about 90% are singletons and the top ten take less than 0.55%. This CDR3 spans 16 amino acids. V was trimmed by 3 bases and J by 0 bases, leaving 13 bases between them. Germline-derived CDR1 and CDR2 are ENHRY and SYGVKD.

V gene TRBV10-3 combines with J gene TRBJ2-3; D possibly corresponds to TRBD2 (6 bases). The sequence derives from a man aged 45-65 years with COVID-19, enrolled during active disease. The sequenced material came from peripheral blood. CDR3: CAISEVLALSTDTQYF. CDR3 nucleotides: TGTGCCATCAGTGAAGTACTAGCCCTCAGCACAGATACGCAGTATTTT.